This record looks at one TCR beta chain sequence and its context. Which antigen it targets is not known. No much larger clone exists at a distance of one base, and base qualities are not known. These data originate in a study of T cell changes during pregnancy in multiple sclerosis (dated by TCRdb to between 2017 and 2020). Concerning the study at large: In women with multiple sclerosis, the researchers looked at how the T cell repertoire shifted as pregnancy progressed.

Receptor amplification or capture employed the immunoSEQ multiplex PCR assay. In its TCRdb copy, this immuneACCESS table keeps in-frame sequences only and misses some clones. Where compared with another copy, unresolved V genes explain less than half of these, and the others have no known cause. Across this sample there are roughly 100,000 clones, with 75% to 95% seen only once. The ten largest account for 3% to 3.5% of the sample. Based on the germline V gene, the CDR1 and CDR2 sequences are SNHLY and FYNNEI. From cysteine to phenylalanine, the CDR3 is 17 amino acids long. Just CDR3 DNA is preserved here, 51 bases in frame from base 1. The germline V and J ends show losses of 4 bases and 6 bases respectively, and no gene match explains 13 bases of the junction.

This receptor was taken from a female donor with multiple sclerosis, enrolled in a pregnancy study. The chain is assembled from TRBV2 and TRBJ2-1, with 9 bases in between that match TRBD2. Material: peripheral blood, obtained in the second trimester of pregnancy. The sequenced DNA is TGTGCCAGCAGTGCCAGCGGGAGGTTTCGAACCGGCAATGAGCAGTTCTTC. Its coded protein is CASSASGRFRTGNEQFF.